The present T cell receptor beta chain was sequenced within a study of blood T cell repertoires in COVID-19. Study overall: Nucleic acid was either cDNA or gDNA, and it came from T cells, B-cell-depleted T cells, or PBMCs.

Generated by immunoSEQ multiplex PCR, the TCRdb table keeps only in-frame clones and is missing some. Of nearly 200,000 clones detected, approximately 88% appear once; the ten largest clones hold about 8.1%. The V gene's germline CDR1 is SGHKS and CDR2 YYEKEE (reference sequence). The CDR3 length is 15 residues. Trimming pared 3 bases from V and 3 bases from J, leaving 13 bases between. The participants were between 18 and 89 years old and came from 20 to 30 US areas. Resolution of symptoms, clearance, or two negative PCRs was present in recovered Cohort 3 donors. This sequence was found in a woman aged 18-29 years who had recovered from COVID-19. The chain combines TRBV5-5 with TRBJ1-5, with a possible D match to TRBD1 (6 bases). Sequenced sample: PBMCs or T cells enriched from blood (not recorded which). The CDR3 region is CASSSIGGPNQPQHF. The CDR3, as DNA: TGTGCCAGCAGCTCCATTGGGGGCCCCAATCAGCCCCAGCATTTT.